This entry features one T cell receptor (beta chain) sequence. The data were taken from a study of control samples from healthy donors and cancer patients. Method: immunoSEQ multiplex PCR; TCRdb's copy keeps in-frame clones and lacks some. Here the sample spans about 75,000 clones, 90% to 95% being singletons. The V end was cut by 3 bases, the J end by 3 bases, with 13 bases between. This CDR3 is built from 15 residues. Germline V gene lookup returns CDR1 KGHSH and CDR2 LQKENI. The gene calls are TRBV18 and TRBJ2-3; D perhaps matches TRBD1 (6 bases). Sequencing was done on a sample of blood. This TCR was recovered from a woman between 35 and 50 years old in good health. The CDR3 nucleotides read TGTGCCAGCTCACCGTGGGGGCTTACTACAGATACGCAGTATTTT. This gives the protein CASSPWGLTTDTQYF.